This entry features one T cell receptor beta chain sequence. The antigen this receptor binds is unknown. Per-base quality was not reported, and no clone a single base away is much larger than it. Trimming takes 2 bases from V and 6 bases from J, and the germline ends sit 10 bases apart. The cysteine opens and the phenylalanine closes a CDR3 of 13 amino acids. Only the CDR3 region is kept as DNA, spanning 39 bases read in frame from base 1. CDR1 and CDR2 (KGHSH, LQKENI) derive from the germline V gene. Because repertoires were sampled repeatedly during chemoradiotherapy, clonal expansion in the tumor microenvironment could be followed. Libraries were made using the immunoSEQ multiplex PCR assay. As stored in TCRdb, this immuneACCESS dataset retains in-frame rearrangements with V and J assigned. A fraction of the clones does not appear; measured against another copy, unresolved V genes explain less than half of the discrepancy, and the remainder lacks a known reason. The table for this sample lists approximately 12,000 clones; 88% of them were counted only once. The top ten hold about 2.2% of the sample.

This entry comes from a study of chemoradiotherapy in HPV16-positive cancers (dated 2022 in TCRdb). In terms of the full investigation: Candidate HPV-specific T-cell clones and common TCR motifs were defined through functional T-cell assays on cells from a couple of HPV16-positive patients. The study asked whether T-cell immunity to the HPV oncoproteins E6 and E7 changes during chemoradiotherapy and whether this immunity affects survival. Next, the candidate HPV-specific TCRs and motifs were followed in TCR repertoires from around 92 patients with HPV-related cancers. Findings and caveats that apply to the study as a whole: In HPV16-positive patients, expansion of HPV-responsive T cells during chemoradiotherapy was associated with improved recurrence-free survival. The functional definition of HPV-specific T cells was derived from only two HPV16-positive patients, and the survival association was reported for HPV16-positive patients. Expansion of candidate HPV-specific clones and E7-related TCR motifs was observed in the tumor microenvironment during treatment, whereas no such expansion was observed for non-HPV-specific T cells.

The chain uses TRBV18 and TRBJ1-2; TRBD1 could be the D gene, as 6 bases match. This receptor was taken from a human donor with HPV-associated anogenital cancer. The source was blood, collected from a patient who underwent chemoradiotherapy. CDR3 reads: CASSPKGDDGYTF. The sequence in DNA is TGTGCCAGCTCACCAAAGGGGGACGATGGCTACACCTTC. The variable domain in full, with residues beyond the CDR3 obtained from the reference TRBV18 and TRBJ1-2 genes, is NAGVMQNPRHLVRRRGQEARLRCSPMKGHSHVYWYRQLPEEGLKFMVYLQKENIIDESGMPKERFSAEFPKEGPSILRIQQVVRGDSAAYFCASSPKGDDGYTFGSGTRLTVV.